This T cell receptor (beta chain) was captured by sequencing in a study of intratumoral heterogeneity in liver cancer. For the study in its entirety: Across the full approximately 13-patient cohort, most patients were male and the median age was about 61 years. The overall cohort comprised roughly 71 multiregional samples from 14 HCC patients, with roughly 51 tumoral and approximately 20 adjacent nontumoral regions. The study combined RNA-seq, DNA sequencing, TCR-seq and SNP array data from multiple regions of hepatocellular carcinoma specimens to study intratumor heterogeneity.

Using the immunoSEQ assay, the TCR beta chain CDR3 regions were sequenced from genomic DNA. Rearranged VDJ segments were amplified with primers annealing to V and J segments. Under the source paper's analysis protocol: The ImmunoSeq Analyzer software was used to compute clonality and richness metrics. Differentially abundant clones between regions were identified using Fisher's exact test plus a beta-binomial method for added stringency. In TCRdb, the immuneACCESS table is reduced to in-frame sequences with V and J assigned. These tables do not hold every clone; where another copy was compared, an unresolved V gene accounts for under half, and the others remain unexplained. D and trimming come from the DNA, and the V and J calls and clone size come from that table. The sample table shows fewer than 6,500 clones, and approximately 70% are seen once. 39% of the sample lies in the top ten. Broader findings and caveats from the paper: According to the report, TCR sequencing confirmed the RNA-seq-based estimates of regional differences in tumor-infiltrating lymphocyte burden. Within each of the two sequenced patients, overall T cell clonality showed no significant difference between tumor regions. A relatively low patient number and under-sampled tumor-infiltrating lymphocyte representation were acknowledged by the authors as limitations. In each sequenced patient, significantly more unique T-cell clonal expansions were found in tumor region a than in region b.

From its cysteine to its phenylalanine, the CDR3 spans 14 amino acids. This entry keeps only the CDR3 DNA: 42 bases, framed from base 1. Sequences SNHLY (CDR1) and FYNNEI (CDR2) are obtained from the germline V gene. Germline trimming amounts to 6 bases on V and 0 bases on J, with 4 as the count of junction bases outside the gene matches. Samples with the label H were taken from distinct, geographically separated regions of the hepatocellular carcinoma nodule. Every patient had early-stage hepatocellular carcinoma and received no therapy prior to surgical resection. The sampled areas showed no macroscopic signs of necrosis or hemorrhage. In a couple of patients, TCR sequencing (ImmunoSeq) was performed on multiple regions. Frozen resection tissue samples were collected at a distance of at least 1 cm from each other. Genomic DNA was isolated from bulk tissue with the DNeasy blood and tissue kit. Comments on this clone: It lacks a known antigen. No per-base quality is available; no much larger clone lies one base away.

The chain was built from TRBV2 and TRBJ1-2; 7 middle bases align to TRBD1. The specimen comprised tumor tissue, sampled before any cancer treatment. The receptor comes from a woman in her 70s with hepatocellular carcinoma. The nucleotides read TGTGCCAGCAGCCGCAGGGGGTCTAACTATGGCTACACCTTC. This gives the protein CASSRRGSNYGYTF.